There are a few counts of the clone carrying this T cell receptor (beta chain). Its antigen remains unidentified. Through a sample-barcoded 5' primer and a J-beta primer mix, a second PCR was run for roughly 7 to 12 cycles. TCRdb used MiXCR to reprocess the 5' RACE reads, holding one entry per CDR3 protein. There are 1,300,000 or so distinct CDR3 sequences in the sample; around 59% occur only once, and 5% to 7% lies in the top ten. This sample was taken from a study of blood T cells in healthy people across ages. Trimming cost V 4 bases and J 1 base, with 16 bases left between them. The CDR3 is 16 amino acids. Every sample gave at least 5 micrograms of total RNA when it was extracted. Regarding the study as a whole: Long-lived donors exceeded aged donors in naive CD4+ cells and diversity.

The origin of this receptor is a man in his late teens or twenties in good health. The chain recombines TRBV12-3 or TRBV12-4 with TRBJ1-1; a weak D match, TRBD1 (5 bases). The sequenced sample consisted of blood. CDR3: CASSSFGGPSNTEAFF. DNA of the CDR3: TGTGCCAGCAGTTCTTTCGGGGGTCCCTCGAACACTGAAGCTTTCTTT.